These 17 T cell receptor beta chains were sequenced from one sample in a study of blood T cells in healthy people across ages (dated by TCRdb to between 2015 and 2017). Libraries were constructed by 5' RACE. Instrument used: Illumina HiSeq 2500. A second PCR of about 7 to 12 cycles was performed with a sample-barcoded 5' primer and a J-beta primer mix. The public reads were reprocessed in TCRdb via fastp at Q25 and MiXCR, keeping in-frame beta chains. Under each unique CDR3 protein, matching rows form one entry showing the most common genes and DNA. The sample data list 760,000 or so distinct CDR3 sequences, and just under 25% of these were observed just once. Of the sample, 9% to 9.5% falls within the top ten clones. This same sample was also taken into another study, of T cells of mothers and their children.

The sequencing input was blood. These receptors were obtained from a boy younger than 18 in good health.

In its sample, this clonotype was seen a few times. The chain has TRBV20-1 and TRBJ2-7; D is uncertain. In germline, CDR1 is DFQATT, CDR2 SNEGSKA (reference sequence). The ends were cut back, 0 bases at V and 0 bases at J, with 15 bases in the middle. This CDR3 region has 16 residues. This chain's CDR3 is CSARDLGRMSSYEQYF. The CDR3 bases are TGCAGTGCTAGAGATCTCGGCAGGATGAGCTCCTACGAGCAGTACTTC.

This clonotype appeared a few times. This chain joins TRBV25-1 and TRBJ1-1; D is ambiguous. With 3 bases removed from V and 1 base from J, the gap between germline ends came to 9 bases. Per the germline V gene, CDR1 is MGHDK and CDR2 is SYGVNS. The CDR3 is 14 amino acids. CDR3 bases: TGTGCCAGCAGTGATGGAGGTGGGAACACTGAAGCTTTCTTT. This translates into CASSDGGGNTEAFF.

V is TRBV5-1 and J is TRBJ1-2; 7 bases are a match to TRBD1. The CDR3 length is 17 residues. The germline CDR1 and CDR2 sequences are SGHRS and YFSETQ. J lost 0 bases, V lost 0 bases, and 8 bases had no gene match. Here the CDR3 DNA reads TGCGCCAGCAGCTTGGGACAGGGAACCCCAACTAACTATGGCTACACCTTC. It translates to CASSLGQGTPTNYGYTF.

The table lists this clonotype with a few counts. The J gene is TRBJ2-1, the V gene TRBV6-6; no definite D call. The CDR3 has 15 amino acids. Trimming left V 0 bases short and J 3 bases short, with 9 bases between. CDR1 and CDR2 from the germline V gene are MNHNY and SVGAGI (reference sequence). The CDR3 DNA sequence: TGTGCCAGCAGTTACTCGTCATCCATCTACAATGAGCAGTTCTTC. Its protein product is CASSYSSSIYNEQFF.

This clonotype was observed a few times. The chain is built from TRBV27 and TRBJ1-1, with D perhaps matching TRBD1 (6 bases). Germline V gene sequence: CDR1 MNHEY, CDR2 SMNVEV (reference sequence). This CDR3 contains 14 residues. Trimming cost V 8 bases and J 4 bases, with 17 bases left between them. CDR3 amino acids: CASCCAGVLTEAFF. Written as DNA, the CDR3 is TGTGCCAGCTGCTGCGCAGGGGTCCTCACTGAAGCTTTCTTT.

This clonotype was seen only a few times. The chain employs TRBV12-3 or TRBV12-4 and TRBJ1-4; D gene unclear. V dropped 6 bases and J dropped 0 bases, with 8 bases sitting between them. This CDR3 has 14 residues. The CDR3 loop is CASREQATNEKLFF. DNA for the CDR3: TGTGCCAGCAGGGAACAAGCAACTAATGAAAAACTGTTTTTT.

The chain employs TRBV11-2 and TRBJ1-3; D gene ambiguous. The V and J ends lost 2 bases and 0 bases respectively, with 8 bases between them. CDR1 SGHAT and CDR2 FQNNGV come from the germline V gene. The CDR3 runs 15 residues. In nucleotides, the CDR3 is TGTGCCAGCAGCTTATTCCGGGGCTCTGGAAACACCATATATTTT. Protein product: CASSLFRGSGNTIYF.

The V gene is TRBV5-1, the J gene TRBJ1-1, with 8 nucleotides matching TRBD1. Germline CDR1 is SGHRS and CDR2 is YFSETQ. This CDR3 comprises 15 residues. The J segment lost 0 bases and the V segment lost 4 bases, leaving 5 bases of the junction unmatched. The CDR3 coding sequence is TGCGCCAGCAGCGAAGGACAGGGTTTGAACACTGAAGCTTTCTTT. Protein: CASSEGQGLNTEAFF.

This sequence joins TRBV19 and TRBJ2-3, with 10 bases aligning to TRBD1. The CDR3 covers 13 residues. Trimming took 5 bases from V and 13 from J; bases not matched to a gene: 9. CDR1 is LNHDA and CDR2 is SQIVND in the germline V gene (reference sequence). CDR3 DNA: TGTGCCAGTAGTGCCATCGACAGGGGGCGCGAGTATTTT. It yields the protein CASSAIDRGREYF.

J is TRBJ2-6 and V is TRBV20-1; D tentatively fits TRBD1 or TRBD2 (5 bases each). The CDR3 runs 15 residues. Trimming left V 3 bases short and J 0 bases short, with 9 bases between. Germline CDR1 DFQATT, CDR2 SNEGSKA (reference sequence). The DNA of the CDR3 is TGCAGTGCTAGCCCTGGGGGCTCTGGGGCCAACGTCCTGACTTTC. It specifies CSASPGGSGANVLTF.

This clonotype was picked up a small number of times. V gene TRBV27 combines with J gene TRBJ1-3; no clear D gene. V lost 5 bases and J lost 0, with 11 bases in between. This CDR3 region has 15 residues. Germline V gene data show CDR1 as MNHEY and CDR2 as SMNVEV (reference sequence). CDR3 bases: TGTGCCAGCAGTACTGACACAAGCTCTGGAAACACCATATATTTT. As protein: CASSTDTSSGNTIYF.

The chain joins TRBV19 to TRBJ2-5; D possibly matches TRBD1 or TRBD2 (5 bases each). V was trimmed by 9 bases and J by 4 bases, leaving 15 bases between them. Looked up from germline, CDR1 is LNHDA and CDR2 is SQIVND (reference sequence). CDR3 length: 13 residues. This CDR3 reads CASRNFGGETQYF. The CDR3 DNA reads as TGTGCCAGCAGGAATTTTGGGGGAGAGACCCAGTACTTC.

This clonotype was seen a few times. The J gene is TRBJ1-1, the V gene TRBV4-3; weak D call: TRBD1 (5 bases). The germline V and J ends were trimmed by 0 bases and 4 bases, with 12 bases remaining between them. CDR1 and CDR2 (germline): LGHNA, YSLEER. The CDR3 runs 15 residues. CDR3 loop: CASSQDQGRSTEAFF. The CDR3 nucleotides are TGCGCCAGCAGCCAAGATCAGGGTAGGAGCACTGAAGCTTTCTTT.

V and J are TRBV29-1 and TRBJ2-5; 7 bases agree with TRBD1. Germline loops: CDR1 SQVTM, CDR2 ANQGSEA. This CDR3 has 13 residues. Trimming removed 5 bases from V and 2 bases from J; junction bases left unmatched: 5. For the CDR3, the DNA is TGCAGCGTTCCGGGACAGAAGCAAGAGACCCAGTACTTC. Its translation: CSVPGQKQETQYF.

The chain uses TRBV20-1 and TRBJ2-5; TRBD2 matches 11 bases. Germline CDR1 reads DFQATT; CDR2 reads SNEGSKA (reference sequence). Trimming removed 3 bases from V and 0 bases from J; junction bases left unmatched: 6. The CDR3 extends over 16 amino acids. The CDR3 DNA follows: TGCAGTGCTAGTCCCTTGACTAGCGGGAACCAAGAGACCCAGTACTTC. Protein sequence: CSASPLTSGNQETQYF.

The CDR3 reads CASSQDGGRSYEQYF. The CDR3 DNA follows: TGCGCCAGCAGCCAAGATGGGGGCAGATCCTACGAGCAGTACTTC. The chain recombines TRBV4-3 with TRBJ2-7, with D possibly TRBD1 on 6 matching bases. With 0 bases removed from V and 1 base from J, the gap between germline ends came to 10 bases. This CDR3 has 15 amino acids. The germline V gene has CDR1 LGHNA and CDR2 YSLEER.

The CDR3 loop is CASSLSRDHAFF. The CDR3 bases are TGTGCCAGCAGCTTAAGCAGGGACCACGCTTTCTTT. The chain is built from TRBV7-9 and TRBJ1-1, with a possible D match to TRBD1 (5 bases). This CDR3 is 12 amino acids long. Per germline, CDR1 SEHNR and CDR2 FQNEAQ (reference sequence). V dropped 2 bases and J dropped 11 bases, with 12 bases sitting between them.